Listed here are 31 T cell receptor beta chains from one sample, sequenced in a study of blood T cell repertoires in COVID-19. Sequencing was performed with immunoSEQ multiplex PCR; in TCRdb, only in-frame clones are kept and a portion is missing. The data hold 350,000 to 450,000 clones, with about 89% observed a single time. Input material: peripheral blood. These TCRs come from a woman aged 40 to 50 with COVID-19, enrolled during active disease.

This clone was detected a few times. This chain links TRBV6-5 with TRBJ2-7, with 8 bases that match TRBD1. The germline V gene encodes CDR1 MNHEY and CDR2 SVGAGI. The CDR3 runs 15 residues. Unmatched junction bases numbered 8, after V lost 2 bases and J lost 5 bases. This CDR3 is CASSYVQGVFDEQYF. CDR3 DNA: TGTGCCAGCAGTTACGTACAGGGGGTGTTTGACGAGCAGTACTTC.

The chain has TRBV28 and TRBJ1-3; D is uncertain. CDR1 and CDR2 (germline): MDHEN, SYDVKM. The CDR3 is made up of 14 amino acids. The V and J ends lost 3 bases and 5 bases respectively, with 11 bases between them. The CDR3 reads CASSLSGGRNTIYF. CDR3 nucleotide sequence: TGTGCCAGCAGTTTGAGCGGTGGGAGAAACACCATATATTTT.

This clone was recorded once. The chain couples TRBV7-2 to TRBJ2-7; the match to TRBD1 covers 9 bases. V lost 3 bases and J lost 2; bases outside the gene matches: 2. The CDR3 extends over 14 amino acids. CDR1 SGHTA and CDR2 FQGNSA come from the germline V gene. CDR3 DNA sequence: TGTGCCAGCAGCTTGGACAGGGGCACCTACGAGCAGTACTTC. Translated: CASSLDRGTYEQYF.

The CDR3 DNA sequence: TGTGCCAGCAGCCACTCCGTCTCCGAGCAGTACTTC. Its protein is CASSHSVSEQYF. This chain uses TRBV3-1 (or the pseudogene TRBV3-2) with TRBJ2-7; D not resolved. Germline V gives CDR1 LGHDT, CDR2 YNNKEL (reference sequence). V was shortened by 3 bases and J by 6 bases, with 9 bases between the two germline ends. The CDR3 length is 12 residues.

This chain joins TRBV29-1 and TRBJ2-1; TRBD1 aligns across 7 bases. The ends lost 6 bases at V and 7 bases at J; junction bases unmatched: 6. This CDR3 contains 12 residues. In germline, CDR1 is SQVTM, CDR2 ANQGSEA. CDR3 coding DNA: TGCAGCGTCCGGACAGGACGTAATGAGCAGTTCTTC. Translated, it gives CSVRTGRNEQFF.

J is TRBJ2-1 and V is TRBV28; 8 bases are a match to TRBD1. The CDR3 spans 14 residues. Germline CDR1 and CDR2: MDHEN and SYDVKM. With 5 bases clipped from V and 9 bases from J, the junction kept 9 bases outside the gene matches. In DNA form, the CDR3 reads TGTGCCAGCAGTCCTCCGGGACAGGTACGTGAGCAGTTCTTC. It codes for CASSPPGQVREQFF.

This sequence joins TRBV4-1 and TRBJ1-6; unclear D gene. Germline V gene data show CDR1 as MGHRA and CDR2 as YSYEKL. CDR3 length: 17 amino acids. Trimming cost V 4 bases and J 0 bases, with 13 bases left between them. This CDR3 reads CASSPTSVHSYNSPLHF. The CDR3 DNA reads TGCGCCAGCAGCCCCACGTCAGTCCACTCCTATAATTCACCCCTCCACTTT.

This clone was observed a few times. CDR3 residues: CASSFKETQYF. In DNA, the CDR3 is TGTGCCAGCAGCTTTAAAGAGACCCAGTACTTC. This chain joins TRBV7-2 and TRBJ2-5; the D is unclear. Looked up from germline, CDR1 is SGHTA and CDR2 is FQGNSA. With 3 bases removed from V and 3 bases from J, the gap between germline ends came to 2 bases. CDR3 length equals 11 residues.

The V call is TRBV6-5, the J call TRBJ1-5; D may be TRBD1 (6 bases). Between the trimmed V and J ends, which lost 6 bases and 1 base, there was a span of 10 bases. Germline V gives CDR1 MNHEY, CDR2 SVGAGI. The CDR3 has 14 amino acids. Here the CDR3 reads CASRRDRSNQPQHF. In nucleotides, the CDR3 is TGTGCCAGCAGGAGAGACAGGAGCAATCAGCCCCAGCATTTT.

The gene calls are TRBV14 and TRBJ2-1, with 16 bases matching TRBD2. CDR3 length: 20 amino acids. CDR1 SGHDN and CDR2 FVKESK come from the germline V gene. V lost 1 base to trimming and J lost 0 bases; unmatched junction nucleotides: 6. CDR3 region: CASSQGWGLAGGPSYNEQFF. The CDR3 DNA sequence: TGTGCCAGCAGCCAAGGATGGGGACTAGCGGGGGGGCCCTCCTACAATGAGCAGTTCTTC.

This clone was observed a handful of times. The V gene is TRBV9, the J gene TRBJ1-1; D is undetermined. V was pared by 3 bases and J by 3 bases, with 9 bases between. Germline V gene sequence: CDR1 SGDLS, CDR2 YYNGEE. The CDR3 runs to 13 residues. CDR3 in DNA: TGTGCCAGCAGCGGCGACGAGGACACTGAAGCTTTCTTT. This translates into CASSGDEDTEAFF.

The CDR3 region has the DNA TGCGCCAGCAGCCAAGAAAGCGGGAGTTTCCAAGAGACCCAGTACTTC. Translating it yields CASSQESGSFQETQYF. The V and J genes are TRBV4-1 and TRBJ2-5; TRBD2 agrees at 8 bases. With V trimmed by 0 bases and J by 1 base, 4 bases remained unmatched. The germline gives CDR1 MGHRA, CDR2 YSYEKL. This CDR3 region has 16 residues.

The rearrangement uses TRBV3-1 (or the pseudogene TRBV3-2) and TRBJ2-1, with 10 positions matching TRBD2. CDR1 and CDR2 from the germline V gene are LGHDT and YNNKEL (reference sequence). The CDR3 extends over 15 amino acids. V was pared by 4 bases and J by 7 bases, with 7 bases of the junction left unmatched. CDR3 nucleotide sequence: TGTGCCAGCAGCCCTCGGACTAGCGGATCAAATGAGCAGTTCTTC. It is translated as CASSPRTSGSNEQFF.

This sequence joins TRBV4-3 and TRBJ2-1; D gene unclear. The V gene's germline CDR1 is LGHNA and CDR2 YSLEER. The germline V and J ends were trimmed by 0 bases and 2 bases, with 11 bases remaining between them. This CDR3 has 16 residues. CDR3 residues: CASSQDLTNTYNEQFF. CDR3 nucleotide sequence: TGCGCCAGCAGCCAAGATTTGACAAACACCTACAATGAGCAGTTCTTC.

In this sample, this clone turned up a few times. The chain joins TRBV4-3 to TRBJ1-1, with D unresolved. The CDR3 covers 14 residues. The V end lost 2 bases, the J end lost 10 bases, and 17 bases lay between the germline ends. Germline V gives CDR1 LGHNA, CDR2 YSLEER. The CDR3, as DNA: TGCGCCAGCAGCCAAACCCGTACCCTCCCGGGAGCTTTCTTT. Amino acid sequence: CASSQTRTLPGAFF.

With respect to this clone: The CDR3 end shows no conserved phenylalanine or tryptophan, and so a read error is likely. The chain carries TRBV3-1 (or the pseudogene TRBV3-2) and TRBJ1-1; no definite D call. The germline V gene has CDR1 LGHDT and CDR2 YNNKEL (reference sequence). This CDR3 is 14 amino acids long. V lost 5 bases and J 1 base, leaving 11 bases between the germline ends. The CDR3 DNA is TGTGCCAGCAGCTACGTCGGAGGGAACACTGAAGCTTTCCTT. Translating it yields CASSYVGGNTEAFL.

The chain joins TRBV28 to TRBJ1-2; 10 bases fit TRBD1. V shed 6 bases and J 3 bases; nucleotides not matched to a gene: 7. CDR3 length equals 15 residues. CDR1 is MDHEN and CDR2 is SYDVKM in the germline V gene. CDR3 region: CASSLPGTGDYGYTF. The CDR3 coding sequence is TGTGCCAGCAGCCTTCCCGGGACAGGGGACTATGGCTACACCTTC.

This rearrangement joins TRBV27 to TRBJ1-1; 7 bases align to TRBD1. V shed 5 bases, J shed 5 bases, and the junction held 2 bases outside the gene matches. There are 12 residues in the CDR3. The germline CDR1 and CDR2 sequences are MNHEY and SMNVEV (reference sequence). CDR3: CASSRQGTEAFF. The CDR3, as DNA: TGTGCCAGCAGTCGACAGGGAACTGAAGCTTTCTTT.

This chain uses TRBV29-1 with TRBJ1-5; TRBD1 matches 11 bases. Trimming took 5 bases from V and 3 from J; bases not matched to a gene: 6. The CDR3 is 15 residues long. CDR1 SQVTM and CDR2 ANQGSEA come from the germline V gene. This CDR3 reads CSVRTGGGFNQPQHF. The CDR3 DNA is TGCAGCGTTAGGACAGGGGGCGGTTTCAATCAGCCCCAGCATTTT.

The chain is built from TRBV5-6 and TRBJ1-1, with D possibly TRBD1 on 5 matching bases. With 7 bases removed from V and 1 base from J, the gap between germline ends came to 11 bases. Germline V gene data show CDR1 as SGHDT and CDR2 as YYEEEE. The CDR3 contains 13 residues. As DNA, the CDR3 is TGTGCCAGCGGCCCGCAGGGGAACACTGAAGCTTTCTTT. This codes for CASGPQGNTEAFF.

The V gene is TRBV28, the J gene TRBJ1-6; tentatively, D is TRBD1 (6 bases). V shed 4 bases and J shed 10 bases, with 17 bases lying between them. Germline V gene data show CDR1 as MDHEN and CDR2 as SYDVKM. The CDR3 sequence is 15 residues long. The CDR3, as DNA: TGTGCCAGCAGTTCCGGGGCAGGGGTAGACTCACCCCTCCACTTT. Translating it yields CASSSGAGVDSPLHF. Together with reference TRBV28 and TRBJ1-6, the CDR3 gives the full variable domain: DVKVTQSSRYLVKRTGEKVFLECVQDMDHENMFWYRQDPGLGLRLIYFSYDVKMKEKGDIPEGYSVSREKKERFSLILESASTNQTSMYLCASSSGAGVDSPLHFGNGTRLTVT.

Worth noting for this clone: Other DNA sequences in this specimen translate into the identical CDR3. V is TRBV30 and J is TRBJ1-6; D is uncertain. Trimming left V 3 bases short and J 6 bases short, with 6 bases between. Germline CDR1 is GTSNPN and CDR2 is SVGIG (reference sequence). CDR3 length: 12 amino acids. This chain's CDR3 is CAWSESNSPLHF. In DNA form, the CDR3 reads TGTGCCTGGAGCGAGAGTAATTCACCCCTCCACTTT.

This clone was detected only once. V is TRBV5-5 and J is TRBJ2-3, with 11 bases fitting TRBD1. Germline V gives CDR1 SGHKS, CDR2 YYEKEE (reference sequence). The V gene end was trimmed by 4 bases and the J gene end by 5 bases; junction bases not matched to a gene: 6. The CDR3 has 15 residues. The chain's CDR3 is CASSLRDRGGDTQYF. For the CDR3, the DNA is TGTGCCAGCAGCCTCAGGGACAGGGGGGGAGATACGCAGTATTTT. The full variable domain, its missing parts supplied by reference TRBV5-5 and TRBJ2-3, is DAGVTQSPTHLIKTRGQQVTLRCSPISGHKSVSWYQQVLGQGPQFIFQYYEKEERGRGNFPDRFSARQFPNYSSELNVNALLLGDSALYLCASSLRDRGGDTQYFGPGTRLTVL.

The J gene is TRBJ2-7, the V gene TRBV6-5; TRBD2 matches at 12 bases. V was clipped by 5 bases and J by 6 bases; unmatched bases: 5. The CDR3 loop spans 14 amino acids. Looked up from germline, CDR1 is MNHEY and CDR2 is SVGAGI. CDR3 amino acids: CASSQLAGGGEQYF. The CDR3 DNA reads as TGTGCCAGCAGTCAACTAGCGGGAGGAGGCGAGCAGTACTTC.

V is TRBV12-3 or TRBV12-4 and J is TRBJ1-2; TRBD1 might be the D (5 bases). The CDR3 has 13 residues. The V gene lost 2 bases and the J gene lost 3 bases, with 7 bases spanning the gap. The CDR3 loop reads CASSLSGDYGYTF. The DNA of the CDR3 is TGTGCCAGCAGTTTATCGGGGGACTATGGCTACACCTTC.

This clone turned up a few times. The V gene is TRBV5-6, the J gene TRBJ1-5; maybe TRBD1 (5 bases). The CDR3 spans 16 residues. Germline-derived CDR1 and CDR2 are SGHDT and YYEEEE. Trimming pared 2 bases from V and 0 bases from J, leaving 12 bases between. Here the CDR3 reads CASSLGVSPSNQPQHF. CDR3 bases: TGTGCCAGCAGCTTAGGGGTGTCTCCTAGCAATCAGCCCCAGCATTTT.

CDR3 loop: CASSLALNEKLFF. DNA for the CDR3: TGTGCCAGCAGCTTAGCTCTTAATGAAAAACTGTTTTTT. The chain joins TRBV7-9 to TRBJ1-4, with D unresolved. Germline V gene lookup returns CDR1 SEHNR and CDR2 FQNEAQ (reference sequence). This CDR3 comprises 13 residues. V lost 0 bases to trimming and J lost 4 bases, with 3 bases between them.

The chain employs TRBV19 and TRBJ1-5, with TRBD1 matching over 7 bases. Germline-derived CDR1 and CDR2 are LNHDA and SQIVND (reference sequence). V lost 4 bases, J lost 1 base, and 7 bases stayed unmatched. CDR3 length: 16 residues. The chain's CDR3 is CASSTVQGRSNQPQHF. The CDR3, as DNA: TGTGCCAGTAGTACAGTACAGGGGCGAAGCAATCAGCCCCAGCATTTT.

This chain connects TRBV7-2 to TRBJ1-1; D might be TRBD1 (6 bases). Trimming removed 1 base at V and 5 bases at J, with 14 bases between. Germline assignment: CDR1 SGHTA and CDR2 FQGNSA. The CDR3 has 15 residues. CDR3 region: CASSLGGQRGTEAFF. CDR3 in DNA: TGTGCCAGCAGCTTAGGAGGACAGAGGGGGACTGAAGCTTTCTTT.

The chain is built from TRBV29-1 and TRBJ2-3; 12 nucleotides match TRBD2. After removal of 4 bases from V and 1 base from J, the junction contained 3 bases not matched to a gene. The CDR3 totals 15 residues. Germline lookup yields CDR1 SQVTM and CDR2 ANQGSEA. The CDR3 bases are TGCAGCGTTGGACTAGCGGGAGCGGGCACAGATACGCAGTATTTT. Amino acid sequence: CSVGLAGAGTDTQYF.

The table lists this clone with a count of one. The chain has TRBV30 and TRBJ1-4; D might be TRBD1 (5 bases). The V gene lost 5 bases and the J gene lost 3 bases, with 13 bases spanning the gap. Germline CDR1 GTSNPN, CDR2 SVGIG (reference sequence). The CDR3 contains 14 residues. In DNA, the CDR3 is TGTGCCTGGGAACCAACAGGAGCTAATGAAAAACTGTTTTTT. Translation gives CAWEPTGANEKLFF.